Shown below are 15 T cell receptor beta chains from a single sample sequenced in a study of shared clonotypes between healthy human individuals. Assay used: immunoSEQ multiplex PCR; TCRdb lists only in-frame clones, some missing. The sample gives a few hundred thousand clones, roughly 78% of which show up once; about 12% is in the top ten. Input material: PBMCs. These receptors all come from a woman in her 40s in good health. Some clones in this sample may be carry-over from other donors' samples.

This chain uses TRBV11-3 with TRBJ2-7; 12 bases are a match to TRBD2. Per the germline V gene, CDR1 is SGHNT and CDR2 is YENEEA. CDR3 length equals 16 residues. The J segment lost 0 bases and the V segment lost 4 bases, leaving 4 bases of the junction unmatched. The CDR3 loop is CASSSRLAGVSYEQYF. CDR3 coding DNA: TGTGCCAGCAGCTCGCGACTAGCGGGAGTCTCCTACGAGCAGTACTTC.

The chain has TRBV9 and TRBJ2-3, with 11 bases aligning to TRBD2. CDR1 and CDR2 from the germline V gene are SGDLS and YYNGEE. The CDR3 sequence is 16 residues long. V lost 4 bases, J lost 0 bases, and 4 bases stayed unmatched. CDR3 amino acids: CASSPGLAGSTDTQYF. The CDR3 DNA reads TGTGCCAGCAGCCCCGGACTAGCGGGTAGCACAGATACGCAGTATTTT. Complete variable domain (other parts from reference TRBV9 and TRBJ2-3): DSGVTQTPKHLITATGQRVTLRCSPRSGDLSVYWYQQSLDQGLQFLIQYYNGEERAKGNILERFSAQQFPDLHSELNLSSLELGDSALYFCASSPGLAGSTDTQYFGPGTRLTVL.

This sequence joins TRBV11-2 and TRBJ2-7; 14 bases line up with TRBD2. V trimming: 1 base; J trimming: 7 bases; junction bases outside the gene matches: 9. The CDR3 sequence is 17 residues long. CDR1 is SGHAT and CDR2 is FQNNGV in the germline V gene. CDR3 in DNA: TGTGCCAGCAGCTTAGGACTAGCGGGAGGGCCAGGGGGGGAGCAGTACTTC. Its translation: CASSLGLAGGPGGEQYF. The whole variable domain, filled in from reference TRBV11-2 and TRBJ2-7, reads EAGVAQSPRYKIIEKRQSVAFWCNPISGHATLYWYQQILGQGPKLLIQFQNNGVVDDSQLPKDRFSAERLKGVDSTLKIQPAKLEDSAVYLCASSLGLAGGPGGEQYFGPGTRLTVT.

The CDR3 here is CASSSLGQGEGAFF. The CDR3 coding sequence is TGTGCCAGCTCATCTTTGGGACAGGGGGAAGGAGCTTTCTTT. The chain recombines TRBV18 with TRBJ1-1; 11 nucleotides agree with TRBD1. The CDR3 contains 14 residues. Germline V gene lookup returns CDR1 KGHSH and CDR2 LQKENI. With V trimmed by 5 bases and J by 10 bases, 9 bases remained unmatched.

A remark on this clone: This sample includes further DNA sequences coding for the same CDR3. The rearrangement joins TRBV5-1 to TRBJ2-1, with 13 bases aligning to TRBD2. The V gene's germline CDR1 is SGHRS and CDR2 YFSETQ. The V gene end was trimmed by 3 bases and the J gene end by 0 bases; junction bases not matched to a gene: 3. The CDR3 has 17 amino acids. CDR3: CASSSLAGGSSYNEQFF. In DNA form, the CDR3 reads TGCGCCAGCAGCTCACTAGCGGGAGGGAGCTCCTACAATGAGCAGTTCTTC.

The gene calls are TRBV7-3 and TRBJ2-1; 12 bases are a match to TRBD2. V shed 4 bases, J shed 8 bases, and the junction held 12 bases outside the gene matches. This CDR3 has 17 residues. CDR1 is SGHTA and CDR2 is FQGTGA in the germline V gene. CDR3 sequence (DNA): TGTGCCAGCAGCTCTACCGAGACTAGCGGGAGTCTAGATGAGCAGTTCTTC. Encoded protein: CASSSTETSGSLDEQFF.

The J gene is TRBJ2-2, the V gene TRBV5-6; D unresolved. This CDR3 has 16 amino acids. Trimming removed 3 bases at V and 1 base at J, with 13 bases between. Germline V gives CDR1 SGHDT, CDR2 YYEEEE. CDR3 nucleotides: TGTGCCAGCAGCTCAGGTAGTCCCTTGAACACCGGGGAGCTGTTTTTT. It yields the protein CASSSGSPLNTGELFF.

Regarding this clone: Other DNA sequences in this specimen translate into the identical CDR3. The chain carries TRBV27 and TRBJ2-6; unclear D gene. CDR1 MNHEY and CDR2 SMNVEV come from the germline V gene (reference sequence). Trimming cost V 4 bases and J 1 base, with 2 bases left between them. The length of the CDR3 is 13 residues. CDR3 protein: CASSYSGANVLTF. The CDR3 nucleotides read TGTGCCAGCAGTTATTCTGGGGCCAACGTCCTGACTTTC.

The chain employs TRBV10-2 and TRBJ2-5, with 10 bases that match TRBD1. J was trimmed by 6 bases and V by 2 bases; bases with no gene match: 6. Germline V gene lookup returns CDR1 WSHSY and CDR2 SAAADI. CDR3 size: 15 residues. CDR3 protein: CASSEQRTGGKTQYF. CDR3 nucleotide sequence: TGCGCCAGCAGTGAGCAACGGACAGGGGGGAAGACCCAGTACTTC.

This chain uses TRBV19 with TRBJ1-4, with D possibly TRBD1 on 5 matching bases. This CDR3 has 15 amino acids. V lost 6 bases and J 7 bases, leaving 18 bases between the germline ends. Germline V gene lookup returns CDR1 LNHDA and CDR2 SQIVND (reference sequence). In nucleotides, the CDR3 is TGTGCCAGTAGCATGAATGCCGCGGGGGGTGAAAAACTGTTTTTT. It yields the protein CASSMNAAGGEKLFF. Filled out from reference TRBV19 and TRBJ1-4, the complete variable domain reads DGGITQSPKYLFRKEGQNVTLSCEQNLNHDAMYWYRQDPGQGLRLIYYSQIVNDFQKGDIAEGYSVSREKKESFPLTVTSAQKNPTAFYLCASSMNAAGGEKLFFGSGTQLSVL.

CDR3 sequence: CASRLVHYEQYF. The CDR3 coding sequence is TGTGCAAGTCGCTTGGTGCACTACGAGCAGTACTTC. The J gene is TRBJ2-7, the V gene TRBV12-2. TRBV12-2 is deemed a pseudogene. The CDR3 consists of 12 residues.

This clone was observed a handful of times. V gene TRBV15 combines with J gene TRBJ2-7; 12 positions agree with TRBD2. V lost 4 bases, J lost 5 bases, and 6 bases stayed unmatched. The CDR3 runs 15 residues. Looked up from germline, CDR1 is LNHNV and CDR2 is YYDKDF (reference sequence). The CDR3 protein is CATSTTSGSPNEQYF. In nucleotides, the CDR3 is TGTGCCACCAGCACGACTAGCGGGAGTCCCAACGAGCAGTACTTC.

V is TRBV6-6 and J is TRBJ2-7, with 10 bases that match TRBD2. With 6 bases clipped from V and 7 bases from J, the junction kept 9 bases outside the gene matches. The CDR3 has 14 residues. The germline V gene has CDR1 MNHNY and CDR2 SVGAGI (reference sequence). The CDR3 sequence: CASRSPLAGDEQYF. The CDR3 DNA is TGTGCCAGCAGGAGCCCGCTAGCGGGAGATGAGCAGTACTTC.

This clone was counted only a few times. Here the CDR3 DNA reads TGTGCCAGCTCACCACTCGGATCTATTGCGGAGCAGTTCTTC. Encoded protein: CASSPLGSIAEQFF. The V gene is TRBV18, the J gene TRBJ2-1; D call uncertain. V was pared by 1 base and J by 10 bases, with 14 bases between. Germline CDR1 KGHSH, CDR2 LQKENI. The CDR3 has 14 residues.

This sequence joins TRBV15 and TRBJ2-5, with D possibly being TRBD2 (6 bases). CDR3 length: 15 residues. CDR1 and CDR2 from the germline V gene are LNHNV and YYDKDF (reference sequence). The V end was cut by 0 bases, the J end by 3 bases, with 11 bases between. The CDR3 nucleotides are TGTGCCACCAGCAGAGATATAGGGGAGGAAGAGACCCAGTACTTC. Protein sequence: CATSRDIGEEETQYF. Full variable domain (missing parts from reference TRBV15 and TRBJ2-5): DAMVIQNPRYQVTQFGKPVTLSCSQTLNHNVMYWYQQKSSQAPKLLFHYYDKDFNNEADTPDNFQSRRPNTSFCFLDIRSPGLGDTAMYLCATSRDIGEEETQYFGPGTRLLVL.